This is a list of T cell receptor beta chains from one sample in a study of blood T cell repertoires in COVID-19. Produced via immunoSEQ multiplex PCR; TCRdb's table is partial and in-frame only. This sample has some 200,000 clones, with roughly 84% found just once. The material sequenced was PBMCs or T cells enriched from blood (not recorded which). The receptors shown here come from a man younger than 40 in a cohort exposed to, infected with or recovered from COVID-19 (not recorded which). Both conserved end residues are part of each CDR3. Fields, in order: clone size, V gene, J gene, D gene, CDR3 protein, CDR3 DNA. D genes are given only for firm matches. Expanded clones get a size class; other rows say once, few or many, or leave the size out.

abundance: .; v_gene: TRBV19; j_gene: TRBJ2-7; d_gene: TRBD2; CDR3aa: CASSPWTSGRIYEQYF; CDR3nt: TGTGCCAGTAGTCCATGGACTAGCGGGAGAATCTACGAGCAGTACTTC
abundance: .; v_gene: TRBV6-5; j_gene: TRBJ2-1; d_gene: .; CDR3aa: CASSPGGTVYNEQFF; CDR3nt: TGTGCCAGCAGTCCAGGGGGGACAGTATACAATGAGCAGTTCTTC
abundance: .; v_gene: TRBV2; j_gene: TRBJ1-5; d_gene: TRBD1; CDR3aa: CASSLDRGSNQPQHF; CDR3nt: TGTGCCAGCAGTTTAGACAGGGGGAGCAATCAGCCCCAGCATTTT
abundance: .; v_gene: TRBV4-3; j_gene: TRBJ2-1; d_gene: TRBD2; CDR3aa: CASSQGPGGRTNNEQFF; CDR3nt: TGCGCCAGCAGCCAAGGACCTGGCGGGAGGACAAACAATGAGCAGTTCTTC
abundance: few; v_gene: TRBV10-1; j_gene: TRBJ2-7; d_gene: .; CDR3aa: CATEEGEYEQYF; CDR3nt: TGCGCCACCGAAGAGGGTGAGTATGAGCAGTACTTC
abundance: .; v_gene: TRBV9; j_gene: TRBJ1-1; d_gene: TRBD1; CDR3aa: CASSVDTPGGLADTEAFF; CDR3nt: TGTGCCAGCAGCGTAGATACCCCAGGGGGCTTGGCAGACACTGAAGCTTTCTTT
abundance: .; v_gene: TRBV5-1; j_gene: TRBJ2-7; d_gene: .; CDR3aa: CASSGGRSSYEQYF; CDR3nt: TGCGCCAGCAGCGGGGGCCGAAGCTCCTACGAGCAGTACTTC
abundance: .; v_gene: TRBV28; j_gene: TRBJ1-5; d_gene: TRBD1; CDR3aa: CASSETGGSVSNQPQHF; CDR3nt: TGTGCCAGCAGTGAGACAGGGGGTTCAGTGAGCAATCAGCCCCAGCATTTT
abundance: .; v_gene: TRBV27; j_gene: TRBJ2-1; d_gene: .; CDR3aa: CASRKRTDYNEQFF; CDR3nt: TGTGCCAGCAGAAAAAGGACAGATTACAATGAGCAGTTCTTC
abundance: .; v_gene: TRBV28; j_gene: TRBJ1-2; d_gene: .; CDR3aa: CATKTLEQTGYTF; CDR3nt: TGTGCCACCAAAACCTTGGAACAGACCGGCTACACCTTC
abundance: .; v_gene: TRBV11-2; j_gene: TRBJ2-6; d_gene: .; CDR3aa: CASSTGTYSGANVLTF; CDR3nt: TGTGCCAGCAGCACCGGGACTTACTCTGGGGCCAACGTCCTGACTTTC
abundance: .; v_gene: TRBV5-4; j_gene: TRBJ2-6; d_gene: .; CDR3aa: CASSFGRFGSGANVLTF; CDR3nt: TGTGCCAGCAGCTTTGGTCGGTTTGGCTCTGGGGCCAACGTCCTGACTTTC
abundance: .; v_gene: TRBV2; j_gene: TRBJ1-5; d_gene: TRBD1; CDR3aa: CASSEMRGREQPQHF; CDR3nt: TGTGCCAGCAGTGAGATGAGGGGGCGAGAACAGCCCCAGCATTTT
abundance: .; v_gene: TRBV18; j_gene: TRBJ1-2; d_gene: .; CDR3aa: CASSPGGDGYTF; CDR3nt: TGTGCCAGCTCACCAGGGGGCGATGGCTACACCTTC
abundance: .; v_gene: TRBV4-1; j_gene: TRBJ2-7; d_gene: .; CDR3aa: CASSQGARRYEQYF; CDR3nt: TGCGCCAGCAGCCAAGGGGCAAGACGGTACGAGCAGTACTTC
abundance: .; v_gene: TRBV6-5; j_gene: TRBJ2-7; d_gene: .; CDR3aa: CASSSGGYEQYF; CDR3nt: TGTGCCAGCAGTTCCGGGGGCTACGAGCAGTACTTC
abundance: .; v_gene: TRBV5-1; j_gene: TRBJ1-1; d_gene: .; CDR3aa: CASSLTQGGAEAFF; CDR3nt: TGCGCCAGCAGCTTGACCCAGGGTGGAGCTGAAGCTTTCTTT
abundance: .; v_gene: TRBV3-1/TRBV3-2; j_gene: TRBJ2-1; d_gene: TRBD2; CDR3aa: CASSLGLAVYNEQFF; CDR3nt: TGTGCCAGCAGCTTAGGACTAGCGGTCTACAATGAGCAGTTCTTC
abundance: .; v_gene: TRBV5-1; j_gene: TRBJ2-7; d_gene: .; CDR3aa: CASSSELTGFIREQYF; CDR3nt: TGCGCCAGCAGCTCAGAACTGACAGGCTTTATTCGAGAGCAGTACTTC
abundance: .; v_gene: TRBV3-1/TRBV3-2; j_gene: TRBJ2-1; d_gene: .; CDR3aa: CASSPGDEQFF; CDR3nt: TGTGCCAGCAGCCCCGGGGATGAGCAGTTCTTC
abundance: .; v_gene: TRBV28; j_gene: TRBJ2-2; d_gene: TRBD2; CDR3aa: CASSPGLAVGGELFF; CDR3nt: TGTGCCAGCAGTCCCGGACTAGCGGTAGGCGGGGAGCTGTTTTTT
abundance: .; v_gene: TRBV27; j_gene: TRBJ2-1; d_gene: TRBD1; CDR3aa: CASSLGQGVGSGFF; CDR3nt: TGTGCCAGCAGTTTGGGACAGGGCGTAGGAAGTGGGTTCTTC
abundance: .; v_gene: TRBV5-5; j_gene: TRBJ2-3; d_gene: TRBD2; CDR3aa: CASSPGLAGLSGTDTQYF; CDR3nt: TGTGCCAGCAGCCCGGGACTAGCGGGGCTTAGTGGAACAGATACGCAGTATTTT
abundance: once; v_gene: TRBV27; j_gene: TRBJ2-7; d_gene: TRBD2; CDR3aa: CASSLQLRTSGSYEQYF; CDR3nt: TGTGCCAGCAGTTTACAACTTCGGACTAGCGGTTCCTACGAGCAGTACTTC
abundance: .; v_gene: TRBV12-3/TRBV12-4; j_gene: TRBJ1-2; d_gene: .; CDR3aa: CASSTGLISF; CDR3nt: TGTGCCAGCAGTACCGGGTTGATAAGCTTC
abundance: .; v_gene: TRBV2; j_gene: TRBJ2-1; d_gene: .; CDR3aa: CASSPDRSYNEQFF; CDR3nt: TGTGCCAGCAGCCCCGACAGGTCCTACAATGAGCAGTTCTTC
abundance: .; v_gene: TRBV29-1; j_gene: TRBJ1-2; d_gene: TRBD1; CDR3aa: CSVPDRGGGYTF; CDR3nt: TGCAGCGTTCCCGACAGGGGAGGAGGCTACACCTTC
abundance: .; v_gene: TRBV19; j_gene: TRBJ1-4; d_gene: .; CDR3aa: CASKRAPATNEKLFF; CDR3nt: TGTGCCAGTAAGAGGGCTCCTGCAACTAATGAAAAACTGTTTTTT
abundance: .; v_gene: TRBV2; j_gene: TRBJ2-3; d_gene: .; CDR3aa: CASSEDGGVGWSSTDTQYF; CDR3nt: TGTGCCAGCAGTGAAGACGGAGGGGTAGGTTGGTCGAGCACAGATACGCAGTATTTT
abundance: .; v_gene: TRBV19; j_gene: TRBJ1-1; d_gene: TRBD1; CDR3aa: CASTLGQGRGHTEAFF; CDR3nt: TGTGCCAGTACCCTAGGACAGGGGAGGGGGCACACTGAAGCTTTCTTT
abundance: once; v_gene: TRBV6-2/TRBV6-3; j_gene: TRBJ2-7; d_gene: TRBD2; CDR3aa: CASSRGSGSYEQYF; CDR3nt: TGTGCCAGCAGCCGGGGGAGCGGGAGTTACGAGCAGTACTTC
abundance: .; v_gene: TRBV4-3; j_gene: TRBJ1-2; d_gene: TRBD1; CDR3aa: CASSLTNPGQGAYTF; CDR3nt: TGCGCCAGCAGCCTAACCAACCCGGGACAGGGCGCCTACACCTTC
abundance: .; v_gene: TRBV18; j_gene: TRBJ1-5; d_gene: .; CDR3aa: CASSPGGQVPNQPQHF; CDR3nt: TGTGCCAGCTCACCAGGGGGACAAGTACCCAATCAGCCCCAGCATTTT
abundance: .; v_gene: TRBV27; j_gene: TRBJ1-3; d_gene: .; CDR3aa: CASSRGGASGNTIYF; CDR3nt: TGTGCCAGCAGTCGGGGAGGCGCGTCTGGAAACACCATATATTTT
abundance: .; v_gene: TRBV6-4; j_gene: TRBJ2-7; d_gene: TRBD1; CDR3aa: CASSVGQGAREQYF; CDR3nt: TGTGCCAGCAGTGTAGGGCAGGGGGCTCGCGAGCAGTACTTC
abundance: few; v_gene: TRBV10-3; j_gene: TRBJ1-1; d_gene: .; CDR3aa: CAISVQGRRAFF; CDR3nt: TGTGCCATCAGTGTCCAGGGGCGGCGAGCTTTCTTT
abundance: once; v_gene: TRBV11-2; j_gene: TRBJ1-3; d_gene: .; CDR3aa: CASSLDRNTIYF; CDR3nt: TGTGCCAGCAGCTTAGATAGAAACACCATATATTTT